The clone carrying this TCR beta chain was counted many times. The data belong to a study of metastatic and nonmetastatic thyroid tumors. Study overall: Comparative analysis of repertoires was undertaken across blood and tumor or nodule tissue obtained from malignant and benign thyroid patients.

No patient received treatment before thyroid surgery. In the study's own analysis: The study took CDR3 differences across clinicopathological groups and made a distant-metastasis classifier for papillary thyroid cancer from them. TCRdb ran MiXCR on the PCR reads. The V and J calls reflect TCRdb's pipeline rather than the authors' work. Of about 20,000 clones listed, around a fifth were seen once; the top ten hold 17%. V lost 5 bases and J lost 9, with 14 bases in between. Germline CDR1 reads DFQATT; CDR2 reads SNEGSKA (reference sequence). The CDR3 sequence is 11 residues long. The J gene is TRBJ2-7, the V gene TRBV20-1; D remains unclear. The clonotype originates from a female donor with papillary thyroid cancer or a benign thyroid nodule (not recorded which). Some clones in this sample may be carry-over from other donors' samples. The sequencing sample was made of tumor tissue. CDR3 nucleotide sequence: TGCAGTGCTGATGATCAGGTCGGGCAGTACTTC. Its protein is CSADDQVGQYF.